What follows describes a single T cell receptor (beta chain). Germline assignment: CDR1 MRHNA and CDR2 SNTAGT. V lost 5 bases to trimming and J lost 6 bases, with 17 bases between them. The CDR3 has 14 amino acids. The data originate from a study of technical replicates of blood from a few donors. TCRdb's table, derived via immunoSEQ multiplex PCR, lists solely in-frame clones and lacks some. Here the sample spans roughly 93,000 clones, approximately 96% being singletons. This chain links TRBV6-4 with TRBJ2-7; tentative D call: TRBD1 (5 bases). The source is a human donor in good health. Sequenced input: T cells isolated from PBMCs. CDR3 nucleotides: TGTGCCAGCAGTTTGAAAGGGGTAGCCGGCGAGCAGTACTTC. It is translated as CASSLKGVAGEQYF.